This T cell receptor (beta chain) was retrieved from a study of early stage breast cancer tumors. Study-wide context: ER+/PR+/HER2- status applied to about 80% of the 16 invasive breast tumors.

This CDR3 has 8 amino acids. Per the germline V gene, CDR1 is MGHDK and CDR2 is SYGVNS. Each sample had two DNA replicates, 0.5 ug blood or roughly 1.5 ug tissue. Libraries were prepared by immunoSEQ multiplex PCR; TCRdb keeps only in-frame clonotypes and omits some of them. The data contain almost 55,000 clones, 75% to 95% of them seen just once; the ten biggest clones take up approximately 4.7%. The TCR sequence derives from a person aged 70 to 85 with breast cancer. The specimen sequenced was blood. V and J are TRBV25-1 and TRBJ2-5, with D unclear. The CDR3 protein is CPPETQYF. As DNA, the CDR3 is TGTCCTCCGGAGACCCAGTACTTC.